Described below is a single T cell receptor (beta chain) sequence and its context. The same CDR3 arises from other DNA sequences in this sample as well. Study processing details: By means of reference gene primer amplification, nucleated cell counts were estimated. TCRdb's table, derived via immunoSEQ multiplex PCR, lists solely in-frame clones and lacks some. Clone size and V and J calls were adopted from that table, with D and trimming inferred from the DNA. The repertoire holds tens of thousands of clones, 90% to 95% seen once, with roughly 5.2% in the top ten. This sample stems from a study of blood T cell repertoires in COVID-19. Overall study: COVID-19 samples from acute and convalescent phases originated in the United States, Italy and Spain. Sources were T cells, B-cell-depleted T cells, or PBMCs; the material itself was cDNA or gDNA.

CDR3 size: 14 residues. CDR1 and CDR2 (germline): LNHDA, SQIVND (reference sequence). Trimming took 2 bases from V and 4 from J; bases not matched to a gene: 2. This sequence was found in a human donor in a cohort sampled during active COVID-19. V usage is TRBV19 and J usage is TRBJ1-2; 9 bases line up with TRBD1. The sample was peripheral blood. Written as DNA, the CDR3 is TGTGCCAGTAGTATAAGGGGACAGGGCTATGGCTACACCTTC. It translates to CASSIRGQGYGYTF.